These T cell receptor beta chains were read from a single sample in a study of human T cells and chemical hapten exposure. TCRdb re-derived calls from the RACE reads in MiXCR, one entry per CDR3 protein. The sample holds about 120,000 distinct CDR3 sequences, about an eighth seen once. The sample here was whole blood, taken in connection with sensitization to the hapten diphenylcyclopropenone (DPC). Receptors originate from a woman in her 50s with alopecia areata. Some clones in this sample may be carry-over from other donors' samples. CDR3s include the opening cysteine and the closing phenylalanine or tryptophan. The D gene is left open where the match is weak.

v_gene	d_gene	j_gene	CDR3aa
TRBV7-8	-	TRBJ1-6	CASSRREASSSSYNSPLHF
TRBV5-1	-	TRBJ2-7	CASSLGDTSYEQYF
TRBV7-9	-	TRBJ1-1	CASSLAGGLGNTEAFF
TRBV5-6	-	TRBJ2-5	CASSWDGTETQYF
TRBV2	TRBD2	TRBJ2-5	CASSDNVYAGGGGETQYF
TRBV4-1	TRBD1	TRBJ1-5	CASSRAGGNQPQHF
TRBV11-2	-	TRBJ2-1	CASSLDGPFYNEQFF
TRBV29-1	TRBD2	TRBJ2-3	CSGRLAWSTDTQYF
TRBV27	-	TRBJ2-7	CASSFEGYEQYF
TRBV9	-	TRBJ1-2	CASSVAAFGYTF
TRBV7-2	-	TRBJ2-7	CASSSYIHGTVGYEQYF
TRBV29-1	-	TRBJ2-1	CSVDGGAYNEQFF
TRBV5-5	TRBD1	TRBJ1-6	CASSWGQGTYSPLHF
TRBV4-3	-	TRBJ2-6	CASTRTIPTSGANVLTF
TRBV10-2	-	TRBJ1-1	CASQDSLQAFF
TRBV12-3/TRBV12-4	-	TRBJ2-2	CASRTFGDTRELFF
TRBV5-1	-	TRBJ1-5	CASSLASDQPQHF